Sequencing of this TCR beta chain was carried out in a study of T-cell memory formation after mild COVID-19. On the study more broadly: Each donor largely had its own TCR clusters.

V was trimmed by 5 bases and J by 2 bases, leaving 13 bases between them. Germline V CDR1 and CDR2: MDHEN, SYDVKM. The CDR3 runs 14 residues. Constant-segment primers and 5'RACE yielded cDNA libraries for TCR alpha and TCR beta, each carrying sample barcodes and UMIs. Each CDR3 protein is one row after TCRdb ran MiXCR on the 5' RACE reads. The sample holds approximately 60,000 distinct CDR3 sequences, 8% to 10% seen once. This clonotype has more than one count but fewer than ten. The chain is built from TRBV28 and TRBJ2-7; no reliable D call. The origin of this receptor is a man between 18 and 29 years old who had mild COVID-19 (a few samples of this study predate the infection). Cell type and time point are not known. Input material: PBMCs or a T cell subset sorted from them (not recorded which). The CDR3 is CASSTGSWAYEQYV. The CDR3 bases are TGTGCCAGCAGTACCGGTAGTTGGGCCTACGAGCAGTACGTC.